Presented here are 3 T cell receptor beta chains from one specimen sequenced in a study of shared clonotypes between healthy human individuals. Only in-frame clones appear in the TCRdb table, and some are missing; sequencing was by immunoSEQ multiplex PCR. The repertoire consists of millions of clones, with approximately 92% occurring once and the leading ten covering roughly 0.14%. The sequenced material came from naive CD4+ T cells sorted from blood. Described subset: CD45RA+ positively selected. These receptors originate from a man younger than 35 in good health.

The chain employs TRBV29-1 and TRBJ2-3, with 11 bases matching TRBD2. This CDR3 spans 14 amino acids. Germline V CDR1 and CDR2: SQVTM, ANQGSEA. The ends lost 6 bases at V and 7 bases at J; junction bases unmatched: 9. The CDR3 region is CSVELAGVRHTQYF. CDR3 bases: TGCAGCGTGGAACTAGCGGGAGTTCGACATACGCAGTATTTT.

The chain uses TRBV7-2 and TRBJ2-1; D call uncertain. This CDR3 comprises 14 residues. Looked up from germline, CDR1 is SGHTA and CDR2 is FQGNSA. The V gene lost 2 bases and the J gene lost 6 bases, with 11 bases spanning the gap. DNA for the CDR3: TGTGCCAGCAGCTTACTGGGCCTTGTCAATGAGCAGTTCTTC. Residues: CASSLLGLVNEQFF.

This clone appeared a few times. The chain combines TRBV30 with TRBJ1-1; D gene ambiguous. The CDR3 is made up of 14 amino acids. V lost 0 bases, J lost 4 bases, and 12 bases lay in between. CDR1 and CDR2 from the germline V gene are GTSNPN and SVGIG (reference sequence). The CDR3 region has the DNA TGTGCCTGGAGTGTCCCCCGGCTAGCCACTGAAGCTTTCTTT. Encoded protein: CAWSVPRLATEAFF. Using reference TRBV30 and TRBJ1-1 for the parts outside the CDR3, the full variable domain is SQTIHQWPATLVQPVGSPLSLECTVEGTSNPNLYWYRQAAGRGLQLLFYSVGIGQISSEVPQNLSASRPQDRQFILSSKKLLLSDSGFYLCAWSVPRLATEAFFGQGTRLTVV.